This T cell receptor beta chain is drawn from a study of shared clonotypes between healthy human individuals. Study-wide results and limits: Clonotype sharing across a few donors was observed for around 5% of naive CD4 clonotypes.

Into CD45RA+ naive and CD45RA-negative memory subsets, the CD4+ cells were split. Germline V lookup: CDR1 LNHDA, CDR2 SQIVND (reference sequence). V was pared by 6 bases and J by 1 base, with 7 bases of the junction left unmatched. This CDR3 is 15 amino acids long. Genomic DNA of every subset was divided equally among multiple immunoSEQ plates. Profiled with immunoSEQ multiplex PCR; TCRdb holds only in-frame clones, not every one. This table has some 900,000 clones, less than 85% appearing once. Regarding this clone: Its antigen is not identified.

The TCR sequence derives from a man between 18 and 35 years old in good health. The specimen was memory CD4+ T cells sorted from blood. As for subset: CD45RA-negative fraction. J is TRBJ2-5 and V is TRBV19; 8 bases agree with TRBD1. The CDR3 spells CASSASGTGQETQYF. The CDR3 DNA reads TGTGCCAGTAGCGCCTCGGGGACAGGCCAAGAGACCCAGTACTTC.